Listed below are T cell receptor beta chains from one sample, sequenced in a study of immune characterization of retroperitoneal liposarcoma. TCRdb analysed the PCR reads with MiXCR anew, one entry per CDR3 protein. The table includes around 13,000 distinct CDR3 sequences, around 50% detected once. The sample was tumor tissue. These receptor sequences come from a female donor with retroperitoneal liposarcoma. Each CDR3 is given with its conserved first and last residue. Each record gives: J gene, clone size, D gene, V gene, CDR3 DNA, CDR3 protein. The D gene is left open where the match is weak. Rows may omit the clone size; those that give it use once, few, many or a size class.

>TRBJ2-1|NA|NA|TRBV11-1
TGTGCCAGCAGCGTAGCGGGGACAGTCTCCTACAATGAGCAGTTCTTC
CASSVAGTVSYNEQFF
>TRBJ2-7|medium-sized|NA|TRBV7-6
TGTGCCAGCAGCTTCGGATTTCCCGCCTACGAGCAGTACTTC
CASSFGFPAYEQYF
>TRBJ2-5|few|NA|TRBV27
TGTGCCAGCAGTTCACCTGCAGAGACCCAGTACTTC
CASSSPAETQYF
>TRBJ1-6|many|NA|TRBV27
TGTGCCAGCAGTTTATCGCTGTATAATTCACCCCTCCACTTT
CASSLSLYNSPLHF
>TRBJ2-5|NA|NA|TRBV6-8
TGTGCCAGCAGCGAAACAAGCAGGGCCGAGACCCAGTACTTC
CASSETSRAETQYF
>TRBJ2-3|NA|TRBD2|TRBV6-8
TGTGCCAGCAGTTACTCAGGTGCCGGACTAGCGGGGAATACGCAGTATTTT
CASSYSGAGLAGNTQYF
>TRBJ2-1|many|NA|TRBV6-6
TGTGCCAGCAGTTACTCGACAGTTAGCTTTGAGCAGTTCTTC
CASSYSTVSFEQFF
>TRBJ2-3|medium-sized|TRBD2|TRBV6-5
TGTGCCAGCAGTTACAGGCTAGCGGGTACAGATACGCAGTATTTT
CASSYRLAGTDTQYF
>TRBJ2-3|NA|NA|TRBV6-1
TGTGCCAGCAGTGAAATGGGAGATACGCAGTATTTT
CASSEMGDTQYF
>TRBJ1-6|medium-sized|TRBD1|TRBV6-1
TGTGCCAGCAGTCTTGTCGGACAGGGGGTGAGTTCACCCCTCCACTTT
CASSLVGQGVSSPLHF
>TRBJ2-5|NA|NA|TRBV27
TGTGCCAGCAGTTCCGGGGAAGATCAAGAGACCCAGTACTTC
CASSSGEDQETQYF
>TRBJ2-1|NA|NA|TRBV6-1
TGTGCCAGAATAAAGACTAGGGGGGGGGACAATTACGAGCAGTTCTTC
CARIKTRGGDNYEQFF
>TRBJ1-5|few|NA|TRBV6-1
TGTGCCAGCAGTTACACGGGGAATCAGCCCCAGCATTTT
CASSYTGNQPQHF
>TRBJ2-1|medium-sized|TRBD2|TRBV7-8
TGTGCCAGCAGCCCGAGACTAGCGGGGGGGATAGATGAGCAGTTCTTC
CASSPRLAGGIDEQFF
>TRBJ2-5|NA|NA|TRBV7-2
TGTGCCAGCAGCTCCTTAGGGGGGGCGGGAGAGACCCAGTACTTC
CASSSLGGAGETQYF
>TRBJ2-4|NA|TRBD2|TRBV6-1
TGTGCCAGCAGTGAAGCTCGATTCGCGGGAGGGATAGTAAAAAACATTCAGTACTTC
CASSEARFAGGIVKNIQYF
>TRBJ2-5|NA|TRBD1|TRBV6-1
TGTGCCAGCGGGACAGGGGGGCACTTGGTAGAGACCCAGTACTTC
CASGTGGHLVETQYF
>TRBJ2-1|NA|NA|TRBV27
TGTGCCAGCAGTTTTGGGCAGATCAATGAGCAGTTCTTC
CASSFGQINEQFF
>TRBJ2-1|NA|TRBD2|TRBV7-4
TGTGCCAGCAGCTTAGCATCTCCTAGCGGGATGCGTAATGAGCAGTTCTTC
CASSLASPSGMRNEQFF
>TRBJ1-5|NA|TRBD1|TRBV25-1
TGTGCCAGCAGTGCCGAGGGGGCATACCAGCCCCAGCATTTT
CASSAEGAYQPQHF
>TRBJ2-1|few|TRBD2|TRBV6-1
TGTGCCACTTCCCCACTAGCGGGGGCCAATGAGCAGTTCTTC
CATSPLAGANEQFF
>TRBJ2-2|few|NA|TRBV6-1
TGTGCCAGCTGGTCCACCGGGGAGCTGTTTTTT
CASWSTGELFF
>TRBJ2-1|NA|NA|TRBV11-2
TGTGCCAGCAGCCCTCCCGGCGCCTTATACAATGAGCAGTTCTTC
CASSPPGALYNEQFF
>TRBJ2-7|NA|NA|TRBV10-2
TGCCCCAGCAGTGAGGAGCCCTATAGAACGGGGGGCGGCGAGCAGTACTTC
CPSSEEPYRTGGGEQYF
>TRBJ2-1|few|NA|TRBV7-6
TGTGCCAGCAGCTTAGCGTTAGGCGGCCGTCCCTACGAGCAGTTCTTC
CASSLALGGRPYEQFF
>TRBJ2-2|NA|NA|TRBV11-2
TGTGCCAGCAGCCTGTTGGGGATGCGGGAGCTGTTTTTT
CASSLLGMRELFF
>TRBJ1-1|NA|NA|TRBV6-1
TGTGCCAGCAGCCGCAGGAACACTGAAGCTTTCTTT
CASSRRNTEAFF
>TRBJ1-5|once|NA|TRBV4-3
TGCGCCAGCAGCCAAGATATTCGGCAGCCCCAGCATTTT
CASSQDIRQPQHF
>TRBJ2-1|many|NA|TRBV12-3/TRBV12-4
TGTGCCAGCAGTTTAACACAATCCAGCGAGCAGTTCTTC
CASSLTQSSEQFF
>TRBJ1-2|NA|NA|TRBV6-1
TGTGCCAGCAAGGAGACAAGTAACTATGGCTACACCTTC
CASKETSNYGYTF
>TRBJ2-5|once|TRBD2|TRBV7-6
TGTGCCAGCAGCTTGCAAGCGGGAGGGTTGGAGACCCAGTACTTC
CASSLQAGGLETQYF
>TRBJ2-1|medium-sized|TRBD2|TRBV12-3/TRBV12-4
TGTGCCAGCAGTTTCACAGGGACTAGCGATGAGCAGTTCTTC
CASSFTGTSDEQFF
>TRBJ1-6|NA|TRBD1|TRBV6-6
TGTGCCAGCAGTTACTCGACGACAGGGGCCCTCTATAATTCCCCCCTCCACTTT
CASSYSTTGALYNSPLHF
>TRBJ2-5|NA|NA|TRBV7-2
TGTGCCAGCAGCTTAGGGGCCGAGGAGACCCAGTACTTC
CASSLGAEETQYF
>TRBJ2-1|NA|NA|TRBV10-2
TGCGCCAGCAGTGAGTCAAGGCTAGCGACCTACAATGAGCAGTTCTTC
CASSESRLATYNEQFF
>TRBJ2-7|once|TRBD1|TRBV4-3
TGCGCCAGCAGCCAAGGACAGGGGGGGACCTACGAGCAGTACTTC
CASSQGQGGTYEQYF
>TRBJ2-3|NA|NA|TRBV6-5
TGTGCCAGCAGATTATCCCTCCCAGATACGCAGTATTTT
CASRLSLPDTQYF
>TRBJ2-6|NA|TRBD1|TRBV7-9
TGTGCCAGCAGCTCCAGGTGGACAGGGGGCTCTGGGGCCAACGTCCTGACTTTC
CASSSRWTGGSGANVLTF
>TRBJ2-1|medium-sized|NA|TRBV6-1
TGTGCCAGCAGTGAACGTGTCGCCGGCAATGAGCAGTTCTTC
CASSERVAGNEQFF
>TRBJ2-2|NA|TRBD1|TRBV6-1
TGTGCCACCCGGGACAGCACCGGGGAGCCGTTTTTT
CATRDSTGEPFF
>TRBJ2-5|NA|TRBD2|TRBV10-2
TGCGCCAGCAGCCGAGGTGCGGGAGGAGTAGAGACCCAGTACTTC
CASSRGAGGVETQYF
>TRBJ2-1|many|NA|TRBV6-1
TGTGCCAGCATCCCCGAGGGGGGACGGTTTCATGAGCAGTTCTTC
CASIPEGGRFHEQFF
>TRBJ1-6|NA|NA|TRBV6-1
TGTGCCACCTCACGACAGACAAATTCACCCCTCCACTTT
CATSRQTNSPLHF
>TRBJ2-3|NA|NA|TRBV27
TGTGCCAGCAGTTTTGGGACTCTAGGCACAGATACGCAGTATTTT
CASSFGTLGTDTQYF
>TRBJ2-2|NA|TRBD1|TRBV27
TGTGCCAGCAGGACAGGGGACACCGGGGAGCTGTTTTTT
CASRTGDTGELFF
>TRBJ2-7|medium-sized|NA|TRBV7-6
TGTGCCAGCAGCTTAGGCCCCACCCAGGATGGCTATGAGCAGTACTTC
CASSLGPTQDGYEQYF
>TRBJ1-5|NA|NA|TRBV6-1
TGTGCCAGCAGTGAACGAGGGAATCAGCCCCAGCATTTT
CASSERGNQPQHF
>TRBJ2-7|medium-sized|TRBD2|TRBV6-5
TGTGCCAGCAGTTACTTGGGACTAGCGGATTACGAGCAGTACTTC
CASSYLGLADYEQYF
>TRBJ2-1|large|NA|TRBV25-1
TGTGCCAGCAGTTCCGGGACTTCCCTAAACAATGAGCAGTTCTTC
CASSSGTSLNNEQFF
>TRBJ2-7|few|TRBD1|TRBV12-3/TRBV12-4
TGTGCCAGCAGTTATGGGACAGGCTCCTACGAGCAGTACTTC
CASSYGTGSYEQYF